What follows are 30 T cell receptor beta chains derived from one specimen sequenced in a study of blood T cell repertoires in COVID-19. Data came from immunoSEQ multiplex PCR; TCRdb stores just in-frame clones and leaves some out. The sample has 150,000 or so clones; roughly four fifths are singletons. Sequenced sample: peripheral blood. These receptors all come from a human donor with acute or convalescent COVID-19. The donor label of this sample is uncertain.

This clone was detected only a few times. This chain connects TRBV27 to TRBJ1-2, with 9 bases fitting TRBD1. Germline-derived CDR1 and CDR2 are MNHEY and SMNVEV (reference sequence). The CDR3 contains 14 residues. J lost 4 bases, V lost 6 bases, and 6 bases had no gene match. CDR3 sequence reads: CASRGGQGAYGYTF. DNA of the CDR3: TGTGCCAGCAGAGGGGGACAGGGTGCCTATGGCTACACCTTC.

The chain combines TRBV9 with TRBJ2-7; 7 bases match TRBD2. Germline CDR1 SGDLS, CDR2 YYNGEE. There are 15 residues in the CDR3. The V gene end was trimmed by 0 bases and the J gene end by 5 bases; junction bases not matched to a gene: 8. In DNA form, the CDR3 reads TGTGCCAGCAGCGTAGAAGGACTAGGTTTTGACGAGCAGTACTTC. The encoded protein is CASSVEGLGFDEQYF. The variable domain in full, with the rest retrieved from reference TRBV9 and TRBJ2-7, is DSGVTQTPKHLITATGQRVTLRCSPRSGDLSVYWYQQSLDQGLQFLIQYYNGEERAKGNILERFSAQQFPDLHSELNLSSLELGDSALYFCASSVEGLGFDEQYFGPGTRLTVT.

The chain uses TRBV30 and TRBJ1-6, with D perhaps matching TRBD1 (5 bases). The CDR3 spans 17 residues. V lost 1 base, J lost 7 bases, and 20 bases lay in between. Germline CDR1 is GTSNPN and CDR2 is SVGIG (reference sequence). CDR3 in DNA: TGTGCCTGGAGTGCTGGGACTCAGAGGTTCCTAAATTCACCCCTCCACTTT. Translating gives CAWSAGTQRFLNSPLHF.

The CDR3 spells CASSQGQGADTQYF. CDR3 DNA: TGCGCCAGCAGCCAGGGACAGGGTGCAGATACGCAGTATTTT. The genes are TRBV5-1 and TRBJ2-3; TRBD1 matches at 9 bases. Germline CDR1 and CDR2: SGHRS and YFSETQ. CDR3 length: 14 residues. V lost 4 bases to trimming and J lost 4 bases; unmatched junction nucleotides: 4.

V is TRBV19 and J is TRBJ2-6, with D unclear. Germline V gene data show CDR1 as LNHDA and CDR2 as SQIVND (reference sequence). V lost 5 bases, J lost 1 base, and 18 bases lay in between. The CDR3 spans 18 residues. CDR3 sequence reads: CASSQTLRLTSGANVLTF. The CDR3 region has the DNA TGTGCCAGTAGTCAGACACTCCGATTAACTTCTGGGGCCAACGTCCTGACTTTC.

The chain joins TRBV5-1 to TRBJ2-1; 8 nucleotides agree with TRBD1. Germline trimming cut 3 bases from V and 4 bases from J; bases unmatched to any gene: 6. The CDR3 is 15 residues long. Germline CDR1 SGHRS, CDR2 YFSETQ. The CDR3 region has the DNA TGCGCCAGCAGCTCGCAGGGGGCGGAGTACAATGAGCAGTTCTTC. This translates into CASSSQGAEYNEQFF.

V and J are TRBV2 and TRBJ1-6; 8 nucleotides line up with TRBD1. The V gene's germline CDR1 is SNHLY and CDR2 FYNNEI. The CDR3 totals 18 residues. V lost 5 bases and J lost 8; bases outside the gene matches: 17. The CDR3 DNA follows: TGTGCCAGCAGTCTATTCCCCCTTCAGGGGGCTCATGATTCACCCCTCCACTTT. Residues: CASSLFPLQGAHDSPLHF. Full variable domain (missing parts from reference TRBV2 and TRBJ1-6): EPEVTQTPSHQVTQMGQEVILRCVPISNHLYFYWYRQILGQKVEFLVSFYNNEISEKSEIFDDQFSVERPDGSNFTLKIRSTKLEDSAMYFCASSLFPLQGAHDSPLHFGNGTRLTVT.

J is TRBJ1-5 and V is TRBV5-5; TRBD1 agrees at 8 bases. V lost 2 bases to trimming and J lost 6 bases; unmatched junction nucleotides: 7. Germline V gives CDR1 SGHKS, CDR2 YYEKEE (reference sequence). This CDR3 is built from 15 residues. The CDR3 here is CASSFIGTGSQPQHF. For the CDR3, the DNA is TGTGCCAGCAGCTTTATCGGGACAGGAAGTCAGCCCCAGCATTTT.

V and J are TRBV19 and TRBJ1-5; 7 nucleotides agree with TRBD1. The CDR3 consists of 13 residues. After removal of 7 bases from V and 5 bases from J, the junction contained 5 bases not matched to a gene. Per germline, CDR1 LNHDA and CDR2 SQIVND (reference sequence). The CDR3 is CASTGQKYQPQHF. For the CDR3, the DNA is TGTGCCAGTACGGGACAGAAATATCAGCCCCAGCATTTT.

The CDR3 sequence: CASSPTVNTEAFF. The CDR3 DNA reads TGCGCCAGCAGTCCGACAGTGAACACTGAAGCTTTCTTT. The rearrangement links TRBV10-1 to TRBJ1-1; D might be TRBD1 (5 bases). The V gene's germline CDR1 is WNHNN and CDR2 SYGVQD (reference sequence). V gave up 5 bases and J gave up 0 bases, with 7 bases separating them. The CDR3 is made up of 13 amino acids.

The chain uses TRBV15 and TRBJ1-2; unclear D gene. Trimming removed 6 bases from V and 3 bases from J, with 17 bases in between. Germline loops: CDR1 LNHNV, CDR2 YYDKDF (reference sequence). The CDR3 consists of 15 residues. This chain's CDR3 is CATSDVVNQDYGYTF. The CDR3 nucleotides are TGTGCCACCAGTGACGTGGTTAACCAGGACTATGGCTACACCTTC.

This clone has a handful of counts. The genes are TRBV7-2 and TRBJ1-1; tentative D call: TRBD1 (6 bases). The CDR3 length is 16 residues. Germline V gene lookup returns CDR1 SGHTA and CDR2 FQGNSA. The V gene lost 0 bases and the J gene lost 1 base, with 12 bases spanning the gap. The CDR3 nucleotides read TGTGCCAGCAGCTTAGCGCGACAGGTGGCGAACACTGAAGCTTTCTTT. Translated: CASSLARQVANTEAFF. Using reference TRBV7-2 and TRBJ1-1 for the parts outside the CDR3, the full variable domain is GAGVSQSPSNKVTEKGKDVELRCDPISGHTALYWYRQSLGQGLEFLIYFQGNSAPDKSGLPSDRFSAERTGGSVSTLTIQRTQQEDSAVYLCASSLARQVANTEAFFGQGTRLTVV.

The table lists this clone with a few counts. The chain employs TRBV6-5 and TRBJ2-7; 7 bases match TRBD2. Looked up from germline, CDR1 is MNHEY and CDR2 is SVGAGI. The CDR3 spans 15 residues. V shed 6 bases and J 4 bases; nucleotides not matched to a gene: 12. CDR3 bases: TGTGCCAGCAGGTCATCAAGCGGGGTTGAATACGAGCAGTACGTC. Its translation: CASRSSSGVEYEQYV.

The rearrangement joins TRBV5-5 to TRBJ2-1; maybe TRBD1 (5 bases). The CDR3 sequence is 14 residues long. The germline V gene has CDR1 SGHKS and CDR2 YYEKEE (reference sequence). The V end lost 4 bases, the J end lost 5 bases, and 13 bases lay between the germline ends. The CDR3 DNA reads TGTGCCAGCAGCGGATCCTCAGGGAACAATGAGCAGTTCTTC. Amino acid sequence: CASSGSSGNNEQFF.

The V call is TRBV5-8, the J call TRBJ1-5, with TRBD1 identical over 10 bases. The V and J ends lost 4 bases and 2 bases, in that order; junction bases with no gene match: 9. The CDR3 contains 17 residues. Germline V gives CDR1 SGHTS, CDR2 YDEGEE. CDR3 loop: CASSPGQGYGGNQPQHF. The CDR3 DNA follows: TGTGCCAGCAGCCCGGGACAGGGGTATGGTGGCAATCAGCCCCAGCATTTT.

V usage is TRBV18 and J usage is TRBJ2-1; D might be TRBD2 (6 bases). In germline, CDR1 is KGHSH, CDR2 LQKENI. The V gene lost 3 bases and the J gene lost 3 bases, with 12 bases spanning the gap. The length of the CDR3 is 15 residues. Here the CDR3 DNA reads TGTGCCAGCTCACCCGTCAAGGAGGGCTACAATGAGCAGTTCTTC. Translation: CASSPVKEGYNEQFF.

DNA of the CDR3: TGTGCCACCAGTGAAGGACAGGGTACGCGGAATGAGCAGTTCTTC. It translates to CATSEGQGTRNEQFF. The genes are TRBV24-1 and TRBJ2-1; 8 positions match TRBD1. Germline V CDR1 and CDR2: KGHDR, SFDVKD. CDR3 length equals 15 residues. The junction had 8 bases not matched to a gene; V was cut back by 4 bases and J by 7 bases.

The rearrangement joins TRBV5-1 to TRBJ2-7; D is unclear. Trimming shortened V by 4 bases and J by 2 bases, and 13 bases separated the two germline ends. The CDR3 sequence is 14 residues long. Germline CDR1 and CDR2: SGHRS and YFSETQ. CDR3 sequence reads: CASSPVAATYEQYF. The CDR3 bases are TGCGCCAGCAGCCCCGTGGCGGCGACCTACGAGCAGTACTTC.

The V call is TRBV21-1, the J call TRBJ1-1; TRBD1 is the table's D call, not checked against the DNA. TRBV21-1 is designated a pseudogene. CDR3 length: 14 residues. The CDR3 DNA reads TGTGCCAGCAGCAAAGTTGGACAGGGGGTAAAAGCTTTCTTT. It is translated as CASSKVGQGVKAFF.

The V gene is TRBV5-4, the J gene TRBJ1-2; D gene ambiguous. Germline V gene data show CDR1 as SGHNT and CDR2 as YYREEE (reference sequence). The CDR3 sequence is 15 residues long. Trimming removed 1 base at V and 3 bases at J, with 13 bases between. For the CDR3, the DNA is TGTGCCAGCAGCTTGAATGGAGGCAGATACTATGGCTACACCTTC. Residues: CASSLNGGRYYGYTF.

The V gene is TRBV10-3, the J gene TRBJ1-1; a weak D match, TRBD1 (5 bases). V lost 9 bases and J 0 bases, leaving 11 bases between the germline ends. CDR1 is ENHRY, CDR2 SYGVKD, per germline. This CDR3 has 13 residues. The CDR3 nucleotides read TGTGCCATAACGGGGGGGATGAACACTGAAGCTTTCTTT. This encodes CAITGGMNTEAFF.

J is TRBJ1-1 and V is TRBV6-5; TRBD1 might be the D (6 bases). V was shortened by 7 bases and J by 1 base, with 13 bases between the two germline ends. Germline V gene data show CDR1 as MNHEY and CDR2 as SVGAGI. This CDR3 spans 14 amino acids. CDR3 in amino acids: CASTWTATNTEAFF. As DNA, the CDR3 is TGTGCCAGCACCTGGACAGCCACGAACACTGAAGCTTTCTTT.

The chain has TRBV9 and TRBJ1-2; weak D call: TRBD1 (6 bases). Germline values: CDR1 SGDLS, CDR2 YYNGEE. V shed 7 bases and J shed 2 bases, with 21 bases lying between them. This CDR3 comprises 16 residues. The DNA for the CDR3 is TGTGCCAGCGGGGACCTCAGGGGACCCTCAAACTATGGCTACACCTTC. Translating gives CASGDLRGPSNYGYTF.

V is TRBV19 and J is TRBJ1-5; D remains ambiguous. Trimming took 1 base from V and 2 from J, leaving 12 bases between them. The CDR3 sequence is 16 residues long. Germline loops: CDR1 LNHDA, CDR2 SQIVND (reference sequence). The CDR3: CASSIGGSYGNQPQHF. The CDR3 bases are TGTGCCAGTAGTATAGGAGGATCCTATGGCAATCAGCCCCAGCATTTT.

This chain connects TRBV2 to TRBJ1-2; 9 bases map to TRBD1. CDR1 SNHLY and CDR2 FYNNEI come from the germline V gene. V lost 6 bases, J lost 4 bases, and 15 bases stayed unmatched. CDR3 size: 17 residues. The CDR3 reads CASRPPGQGGGRYGYTF. The CDR3 DNA sequence: TGTGCCAGCAGACCTCCGGGACAGGGAGGGGGTCGCTATGGCTACACCTTC.

The chain is built from TRBV6-6 and TRBJ2-7; D is possibly TRBD1 (6 bases). CDR1 and CDR2 (germline): MNHNY, SVGAGI (reference sequence). Between the trimmed V and J ends, which lost 2 bases and 5 bases, there was a span of 10 bases. CDR3 size: 13 residues. In DNA, the CDR3 is TGTGCCAGCAGTTACGTTGGGGGCCACGAGCAGTACTTC. It codes for CASSYVGGHEQYF.

This chain links TRBV3-1 (or the pseudogene TRBV3-2) with TRBJ1-6, with D tentatively TRBD1 (5 bases). V lost 1 base, J lost 11 bases, and 9 bases lay in between. Germline-derived CDR1 and CDR2 are LGHDT and YNNKEL (reference sequence). The CDR3 loop spans 13 amino acids. CDR3 sequence reads: CASSQAPTAPLHF. CDR3 sequence (DNA): TGTGCCAGCAGCCAAGCCCCGACAGCACCCCTCCACTTT.

The V gene is TRBV7-6, the J gene TRBJ2-1, with 9 bases that match TRBD1. With 4 bases clipped from V and 4 bases from J, the junction kept 8 bases outside the gene matches. Germline values: CDR1 SGHVS, CDR2 FNYEAQ. This CDR3 has 16 amino acids. This CDR3 is CASSYQPGQGYNEQFF. In DNA form, the CDR3 reads TGTGCCAGCAGCTACCAACCGGGACAGGGATACAATGAGCAGTTCTTC.

The chain employs TRBV5-6 and TRBJ2-7, with D unresolved. The CDR3 has 15 amino acids. CDR1 is SGHDT, CDR2 YYEEEE, per germline. V shed 1 base and J shed 0 bases, with 11 bases lying between them. The CDR3 sequence is CASSLFTVLSYEQYF. CDR3 DNA sequence: TGTGCCAGCAGCTTGTTCACAGTCCTCTCCTACGAGCAGTACTTC.

The chain is built from TRBV6-5 and TRBJ1-1, with D hard to call. With 2 bases removed from V and 6 bases from J, the gap between germline ends came to 16 bases. The CDR3 is made up of 15 amino acids. Germline assignment: CDR1 MNHEY and CDR2 SVGAGI. CDR3 residues: CASSYEGGRAAEAFF. The CDR3 DNA sequence: TGTGCCAGCAGTTACGAAGGAGGACGCGCGGCTGAAGCTTTCTTT.